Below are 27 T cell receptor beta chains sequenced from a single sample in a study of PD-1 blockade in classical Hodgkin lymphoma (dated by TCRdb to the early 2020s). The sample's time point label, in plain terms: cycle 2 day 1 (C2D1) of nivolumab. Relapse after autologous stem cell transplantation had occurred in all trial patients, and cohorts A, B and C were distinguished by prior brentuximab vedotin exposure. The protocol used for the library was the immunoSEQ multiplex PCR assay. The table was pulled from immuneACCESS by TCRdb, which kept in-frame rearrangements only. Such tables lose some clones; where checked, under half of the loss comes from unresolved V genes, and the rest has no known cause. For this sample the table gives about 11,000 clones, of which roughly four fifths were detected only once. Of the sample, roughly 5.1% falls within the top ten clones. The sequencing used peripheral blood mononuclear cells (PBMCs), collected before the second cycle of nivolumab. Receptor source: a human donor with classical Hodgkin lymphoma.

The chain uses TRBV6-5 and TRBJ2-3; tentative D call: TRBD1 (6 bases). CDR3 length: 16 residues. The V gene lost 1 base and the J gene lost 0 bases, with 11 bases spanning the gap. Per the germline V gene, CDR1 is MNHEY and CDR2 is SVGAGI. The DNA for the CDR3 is TGTGCCAGCAGTTACTTCCGGGACAAAAGCACAGATACGCAGTATTTT. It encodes CASSYFRDKSTDTQYF.

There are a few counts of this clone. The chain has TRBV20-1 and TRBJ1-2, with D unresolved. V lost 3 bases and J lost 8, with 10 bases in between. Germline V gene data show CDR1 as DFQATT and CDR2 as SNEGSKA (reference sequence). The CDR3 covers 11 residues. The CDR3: CSASRINGYTF. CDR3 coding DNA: TGCAGTGCTAGTAGGATCAACGGCTACACCTTC.

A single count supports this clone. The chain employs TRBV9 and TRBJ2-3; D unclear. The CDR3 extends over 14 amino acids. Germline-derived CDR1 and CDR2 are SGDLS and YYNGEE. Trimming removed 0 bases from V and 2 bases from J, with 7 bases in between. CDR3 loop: CASSVELNTDTQYF. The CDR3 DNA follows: TGTGCCAGCAGCGTAGAACTGAACACAGATACGCAGTATTTT.

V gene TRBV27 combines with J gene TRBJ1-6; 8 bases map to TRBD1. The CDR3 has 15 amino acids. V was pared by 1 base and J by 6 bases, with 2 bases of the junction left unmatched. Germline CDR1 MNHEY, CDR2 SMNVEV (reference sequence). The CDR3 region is CASSLYQGANSPLHF. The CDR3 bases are TGTGCCAGCAGTTTATACCAGGGGGCTAATTCACCCCTCCACTTT.

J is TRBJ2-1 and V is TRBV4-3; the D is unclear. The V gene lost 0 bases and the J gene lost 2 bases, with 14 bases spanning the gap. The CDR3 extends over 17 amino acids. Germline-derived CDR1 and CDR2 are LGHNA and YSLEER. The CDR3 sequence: CASSQDWANLAYNEQFF. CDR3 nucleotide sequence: TGCGCCAGCAGCCAAGATTGGGCCAATCTCGCCTACAATGAGCAGTTCTTC.

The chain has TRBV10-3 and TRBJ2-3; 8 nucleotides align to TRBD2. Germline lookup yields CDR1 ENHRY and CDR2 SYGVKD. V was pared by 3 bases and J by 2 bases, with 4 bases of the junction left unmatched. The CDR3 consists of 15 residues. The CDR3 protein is CAISEDGGDTDTQYF. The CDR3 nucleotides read TGTGCCATCAGTGAAGACGGGGGGGACACAGATACGCAGTATTTT.

The chain's CDR3 is CASSPRLIRYNEQFF. The CDR3 nucleotides read TGTGCCAGCAGCCCCCGACTGATACGATACAATGAGCAGTTCTTC. This chain uses TRBV7-9 with TRBJ2-1; no definite D call. This CDR3 comprises 15 residues. Germline CDR1 is SEHNR and CDR2 is FQNEAQ (reference sequence). Trimming took off 5 bases at V and 4 bases at J, with 15 bases between the two ends. Complete variable domain (other parts from reference TRBV7-9 and TRBJ2-1): DTGVSQNPRHKITKRGQNVTFRCDPISEHNRLYWYRQTLGQGPEFLTYFQNEAQLEKSRLLSDRFSAERPKGSFSTLEIQRTEQGDSAMYLCASSPRLIRYNEQFFGPGTRLTVL.

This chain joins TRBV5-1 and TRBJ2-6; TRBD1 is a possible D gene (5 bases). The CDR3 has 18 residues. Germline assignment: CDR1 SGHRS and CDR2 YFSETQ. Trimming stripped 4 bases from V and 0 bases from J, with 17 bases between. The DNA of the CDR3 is TGCGCCAGCAGCACCCCAGGGCTTTCGGTCTCTGGGGCCAACGTCCTGACTTTC. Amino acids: CASSTPGLSVSGANVLTF.

The CDR3, as DNA: TGTGCCAGCAGTTACTCGTATTCAGGCAGCGAGCAGTACTTC. Its protein is CASSYSYSGSEQYF. The V and J genes are TRBV6-5 and TRBJ2-7; D unresolved. This CDR3 region has 14 residues. Germline values: CDR1 MNHEY, CDR2 SVGAGI. The V end lost 0 bases, the J end lost 6 bases, and 12 bases lay between the germline ends.

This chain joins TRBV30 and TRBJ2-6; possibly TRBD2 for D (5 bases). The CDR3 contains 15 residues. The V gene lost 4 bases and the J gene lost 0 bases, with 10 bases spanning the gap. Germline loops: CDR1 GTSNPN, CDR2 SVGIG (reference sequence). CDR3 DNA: TGTGCCTGGACAGAAGGGAGCTCTGGGGCCAACGTCCTGACTTTC. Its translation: CAWTEGSSGANVLTF.

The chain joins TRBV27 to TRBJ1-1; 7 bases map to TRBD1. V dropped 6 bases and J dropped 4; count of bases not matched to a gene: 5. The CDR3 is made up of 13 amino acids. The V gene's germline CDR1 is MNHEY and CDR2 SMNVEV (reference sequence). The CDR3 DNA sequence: TGTGCCAGCAGAAACAGGGGAGTCACTGAAGCTTTCTTT. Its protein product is CASRNRGVTEAFF.

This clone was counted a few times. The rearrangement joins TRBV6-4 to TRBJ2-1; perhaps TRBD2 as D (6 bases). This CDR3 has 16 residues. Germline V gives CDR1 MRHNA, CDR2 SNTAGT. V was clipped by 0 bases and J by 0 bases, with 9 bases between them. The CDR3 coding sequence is TGTGCCAGCAGTGACTCGGAGACTAGCTCCTACAATGAGCAGTTCTTC. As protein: CASSDSETSSYNEQFF.

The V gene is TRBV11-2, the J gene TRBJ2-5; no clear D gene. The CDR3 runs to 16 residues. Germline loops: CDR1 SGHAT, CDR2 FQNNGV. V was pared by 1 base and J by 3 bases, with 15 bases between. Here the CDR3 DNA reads TGTGCCAGCAGCTTAGGATCAGGAAAGGTGGAAGAGACCCAGTACTTC. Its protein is CASSLGSGKVEETQYF.

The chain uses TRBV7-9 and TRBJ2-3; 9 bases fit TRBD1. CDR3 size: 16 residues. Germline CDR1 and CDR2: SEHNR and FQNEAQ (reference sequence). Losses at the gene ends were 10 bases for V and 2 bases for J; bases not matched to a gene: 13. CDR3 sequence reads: CATTPPDRGSTDTQYF. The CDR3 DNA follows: TGTGCCACCACTCCCCCGGACAGGGGATCCACAGATACGCAGTATTTT.

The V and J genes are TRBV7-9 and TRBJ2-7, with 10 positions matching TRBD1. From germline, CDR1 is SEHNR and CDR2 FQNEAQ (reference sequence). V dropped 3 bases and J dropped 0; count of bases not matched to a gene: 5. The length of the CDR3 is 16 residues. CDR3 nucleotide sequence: TGTGCCAGCAGCTTGGGGACAGGGGCTACCTCCTACGAGCAGTACTTC. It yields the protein CASSLGTGATSYEQYF.

CDR3 sequence (DNA): TGTGCCAGCAGAGCCAGAAGACAGGGAAAAGAGACCCAGTACTTC. It codes for CASRARRQGKETQYF. The J gene is TRBJ2-5, the V gene TRBV5-6; TRBD1 matches at 7 bases. CDR1 SGHDT and CDR2 YYEEEE come from the germline V gene. V lost 5 bases to trimming and J lost 3 bases; unmatched junction nucleotides: 10. CDR3 length: 15 amino acids.

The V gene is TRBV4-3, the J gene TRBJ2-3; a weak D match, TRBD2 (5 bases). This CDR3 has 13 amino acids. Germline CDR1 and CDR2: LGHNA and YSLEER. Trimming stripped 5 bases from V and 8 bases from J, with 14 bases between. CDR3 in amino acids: CASSATLGGTQYF. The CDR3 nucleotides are TGCGCCAGCAGCGCGACACTAGGAGGTACGCAGTATTTT.

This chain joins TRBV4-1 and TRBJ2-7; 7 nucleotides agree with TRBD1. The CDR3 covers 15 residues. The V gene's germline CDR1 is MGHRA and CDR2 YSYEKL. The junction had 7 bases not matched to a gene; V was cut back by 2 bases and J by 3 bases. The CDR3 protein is CASSQKTGDFYEQYF. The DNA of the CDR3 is TGCGCCAGCAGCCAAAAAACAGGGGATTTCTACGAGCAGTACTTC.

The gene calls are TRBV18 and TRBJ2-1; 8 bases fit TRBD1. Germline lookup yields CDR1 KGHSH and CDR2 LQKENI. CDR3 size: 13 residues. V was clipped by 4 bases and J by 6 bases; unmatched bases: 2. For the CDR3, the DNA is TGTGCCAGCTCACGAGACAGGGGCAATGAGCAGTTCTTC. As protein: CASSRDRGNEQFF.

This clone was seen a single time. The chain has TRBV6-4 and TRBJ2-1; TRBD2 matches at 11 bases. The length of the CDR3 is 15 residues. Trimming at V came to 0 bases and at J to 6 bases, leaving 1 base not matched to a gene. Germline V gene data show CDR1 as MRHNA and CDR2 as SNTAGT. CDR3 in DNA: TGTGCCAGCAGTGACTCTAGCGGGGGGGCCAATGAGCAGTTCTTC. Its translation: CASSDSSGGANEQFF.

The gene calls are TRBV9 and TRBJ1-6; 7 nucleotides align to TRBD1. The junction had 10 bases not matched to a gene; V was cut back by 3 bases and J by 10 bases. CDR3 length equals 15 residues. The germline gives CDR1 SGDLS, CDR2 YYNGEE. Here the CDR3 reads CASSAQPTGDSPLHF. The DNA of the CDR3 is TGTGCCAGCAGCGCCCAACCAACAGGGGACTCACCCCTCCACTTT.

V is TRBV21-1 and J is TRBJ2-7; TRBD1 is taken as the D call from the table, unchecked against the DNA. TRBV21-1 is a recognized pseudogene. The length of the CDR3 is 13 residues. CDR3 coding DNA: TGTGCCAGCAGATGTAGGGGGCCCTACGAGCAGTACTTC. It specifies CASRCRGPYEQYF.

The CDR3: CASSLAVAYEQYF. The CDR3 bases are TGTGCCAGCAGCTTAGCGGTGGCCTACGAGCAGTACTTC. The chain uses TRBV7-8 and TRBJ2-7; D remains unclear. The germline CDR1 and CDR2 sequences are SGHVS and FQNEAQ. The CDR3 runs 13 residues. Trimming cost V 0 bases and J 2 bases, with 5 bases left between them.

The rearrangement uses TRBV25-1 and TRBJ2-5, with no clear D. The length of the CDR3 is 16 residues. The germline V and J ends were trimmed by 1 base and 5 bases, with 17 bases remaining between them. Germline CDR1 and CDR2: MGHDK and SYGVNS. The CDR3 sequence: CASSESIASGVETQYF. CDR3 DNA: TGTGCCAGCAGTGAATCAATTGCGTCTGGGGTGGAGACCCAGTACTTC.

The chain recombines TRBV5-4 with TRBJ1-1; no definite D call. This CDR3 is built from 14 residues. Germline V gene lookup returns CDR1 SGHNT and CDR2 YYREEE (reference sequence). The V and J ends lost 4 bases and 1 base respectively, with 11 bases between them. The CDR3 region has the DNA TGTGCCAGCAGCCTTCAGGCCCCGAACACTGAAGCTTTCTTT. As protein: CASSLQAPNTEAFF. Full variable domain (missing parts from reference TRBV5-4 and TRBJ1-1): ETGVTQSPTHLIKTRGQQVTLRCSSQSGHNTVSWYQQALGQGPQFIFQYYREEENGRGNFPPRFSGLQFPNYSSELNVNALELDDSALYLCASSLQAPNTEAFFGQGTRLTVV.

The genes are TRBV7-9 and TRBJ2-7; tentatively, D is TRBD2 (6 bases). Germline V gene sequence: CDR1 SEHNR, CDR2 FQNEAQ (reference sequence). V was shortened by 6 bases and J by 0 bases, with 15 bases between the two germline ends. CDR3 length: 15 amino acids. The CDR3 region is CASSLFRRGSYEQYF. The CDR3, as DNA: TGTGCCAGCAGTCTTTTCCGGAGGGGCTCCTACGAGCAGTACTTC.

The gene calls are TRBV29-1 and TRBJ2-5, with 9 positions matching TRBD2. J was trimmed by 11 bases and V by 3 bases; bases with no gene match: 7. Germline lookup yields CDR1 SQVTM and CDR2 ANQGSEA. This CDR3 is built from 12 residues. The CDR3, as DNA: TGCAGCGTTGACGGCGGTAGCGGGGGACAGTACTTC. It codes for CSVDGGSGGQYF.